The source of this T cell receptor beta chain is a study of blood T cell repertoires in COVID-19. The CDR3 runs to 15 residues. Germline V gene sequence: CDR1 SGDLS, CDR2 YYNGEE. Trimming left V 4 bases short and J 1 base short, with 14 bases between. Using immunoSEQ multiplex PCR, the repertoire was profiled, and TCRdb retains in-frame clones only, with some absent. The sample lists 300,000 or so clones; roughly nine tenths were seen once. The TCR originated in a man between 60 and 70 years old who had recovered from COVID-19. Source material: PBMCs or T cells enriched from blood (not recorded which). This chain joins TRBV9 and TRBJ1-2; D might be TRBD1 (6 bases). The DNA of the CDR3 is TGTGCCAGCAGCACACGACAGGAACTTAACTATGGCTACACCTTC. This encodes CASSTRQELNYGYTF.